Below, 21 T cell receptor beta chains from the same sample are listed, as sequenced in a study of T cell responses to AZD1222 COVID-19 vaccine. Sequencing was performed with immunoSEQ multiplex PCR; in TCRdb, only in-frame clones are kept and a portion is missing. The data show some 120,000 clones, less than 90% seen once. Here the sequenced sample was peripheral blood, taken on day 0 of AZD1222 vaccination. Receptor source: an adult in good health.

This chain links TRBV6-5 with TRBJ2-7; D is perhaps TRBD1 (6 bases). In germline, CDR1 is MNHEY, CDR2 SVGAGI. The CDR3 is 13 amino acids. V lost 10 bases to trimming and J lost 5 bases, with 18 bases between them. For the CDR3, the DNA is TGTGCCATACTCAGGACAGTTGAGGACGAGCAGTACTTC. Protein: CAILRTVEDEQYF.

This chain joins TRBV5-1 and TRBJ2-1; D unresolved. V dropped 1 base and J dropped 5 bases, with 7 bases sitting between them. The germline V gene has CDR1 SGHRS and CDR2 YFSETQ. The CDR3 spans 13 residues. CDR3 nucleotides: TGCGCCAGCAGCTTGTACTTCGACAATGAGCAGTTCTTC. This codes for CASSLYFDNEQFF.

This clone appeared once. This chain links TRBV27 with TRBJ2-7, with TRBD2 matching over 8 bases. The junction had 12 bases not matched to a gene; V was cut back by 9 bases and J by 2 bases. The germline V gene has CDR1 MNHEY and CDR2 SMNVEV (reference sequence). CDR3 length equals 15 residues. The CDR3 spells CASRAGAITPYEQYF. CDR3 nucleotides: TGTGCCAGTAGAGCGGGAGCTATCACTCCCTACGAGCAGTACTTC.

The chain combines TRBV6-5 with TRBJ2-4; D remains ambiguous. The ends were cut back, 8 bases at V and 6 bases at J, with 11 bases in the middle. CDR3 size: 12 residues. Germline CDR1 MNHEY, CDR2 SVGAGI. The CDR3: CASASLGNIQYF. The CDR3 DNA follows: TGTGCCAGCGCAAGCCTGGGAAACATTCAGTACTTC.

This clone has only one observation. The chain combines TRBV11-2 with TRBJ1-1; the D is unclear. Germline CDR1 reads SGHAT; CDR2 reads FQNNGV. Trimming took off 1 base at V and 11 bases at J, with 8 bases between the two ends. The CDR3 is 11 amino acids. The DNA of the CDR3 is TGTGCCAGCAGCTTAGCACAACGGGCTTTCTTT. Translation gives CASSLAQRAFF.

J is TRBJ1-2 and V is TRBV3-1 (or the pseudogene TRBV3-2); 9 bases agree with TRBD1. The CDR3 is made up of 15 amino acids. The germline V gene encodes CDR1 LGHDT and CDR2 YNNKEL (reference sequence). V was clipped by 4 bases and J by 4 bases; unmatched bases: 7. CDR3: CASSPQTGGFYGYTF. The CDR3 nucleotides read TGTGCCAGCAGCCCCCAGACAGGGGGTTTCTATGGCTACACCTTC.

The rearrangement uses TRBV28 and TRBJ2-2, with D possibly being TRBD1 or TRBD2 (5 bases each). This CDR3 is 17 amino acids long. Germline CDR1 reads MDHEN; CDR2 reads SYDVKM. Between the trimmed V and J ends, which lost 4 bases and 0 bases, there was a span of 15 bases. In DNA form, the CDR3 reads TGTGCCAGCAGTTATAGACCGGGACGGCCGAACACCGGGGAGCTGTTTTTT. Translating gives CASSYRPGRPNTGELFF.

J is TRBJ1-1 and V is TRBV27; D not resolved. The CDR3 extends over 17 amino acids. V lost 0 bases, J lost 0 bases, and 14 bases lay in between. Germline assignment: CDR1 MNHEY and CDR2 SMNVEV (reference sequence). CDR3 DNA: TGTGCCAGCAGTTTATCGATGCCGGGAGTCCTGAACACTGAAGCTTTCTTT. Its translation is CASSLSMPGVLNTEAFF.

The J gene is TRBJ2-3, the V gene TRBV7-6; 14 bases agree with TRBD2. The trim removed 5 bases at V and 0 bases at J, leaving 10 bases unmatched. The CDR3 totals 19 residues. Looked up from germline, CDR1 is SGHVS and CDR2 is FNYEAQ. The CDR3 region is CASSLWTSGGPGSTDTQYF. In DNA form, the CDR3 reads TGTGCCAGCAGCCTTTGGACTAGCGGGGGGCCGGGGAGCACAGATACGCAGTATTTT.

Concerning this clone itself: In the same sample, other DNA sequences code for this CDR3. The genes are TRBV28 and TRBJ1-1; D gene uncertain. The germline gives CDR1 MDHEN, CDR2 SYDVKM. Trimming cost V 6 bases and J 1 base, with 6 bases left between them. The CDR3 covers 12 residues. The CDR3 protein is CASSLRNTEAFF. The CDR3 DNA reads TGTGCCAGCAGCTTACGGAACACTGAAGCTTTCTTT.

The CDR3 coding sequence is TGCAGCGTTGAAGAGGGAGTCAGCTACAATGAGCAGTTCTTC. This codes for CSVEEGVSYNEQFF. The chain is built from TRBV29-1 and TRBJ2-1; D might be TRBD2 (5 bases). V dropped 0 bases and J dropped 3 bases, with 9 bases sitting between them. The length of the CDR3 is 14 residues. Germline CDR1 is SQVTM and CDR2 is ANQGSEA.

The chain employs TRBV18 and TRBJ2-2; unclear D gene. V lost 5 bases to trimming and J lost 3 bases, with 4 bases between them. Germline assignment: CDR1 KGHSH and CDR2 LQKENI. This CDR3 contains 12 residues. CDR3 bases: TGTGCCAGCTCAACGGACACCGGGGAGCTGTTTTTT. Translation: CASSTDTGELFF.

The chain couples TRBV6-2 or TRBV6-3 to TRBJ1-2; D unresolved. Germline-derived CDR1 and CDR2 are MNHEY and SVGEGT. The CDR3 runs 11 residues. Trimming pared 3 bases from V and 4 bases from J, leaving 3 bases between. CDR3 in DNA: TGTGCCAGCAGTTATTCCTATGGCTACACCTTC. Translated: CASSYSYGYTF.

The rearrangement uses TRBV2 and TRBJ1-2; D is ambiguous. CDR1 SNHLY and CDR2 FYNNEI come from the germline V gene. This CDR3 region has 13 residues. Trimming took off 7 bases at V and 1 base at J, with 10 bases between the two ends. CDR3 in DNA: TGTGCCAGCAACCTCGGTTATAACTATGGCTACACCTTC. Encoded protein: CASNLGYNYGYTF.

The count of this clone is one. The chain has TRBV3-1 (or the pseudogene TRBV3-2) and TRBJ1-1, with a tentative D call TRBD1 (5 bases). Trimming cost V 0 bases and J 8 bases, with 10 bases left between them. This CDR3 has 13 residues. Per germline, CDR1 LGHDT and CDR2 YNNKEL (reference sequence). The DNA for the CDR3 is TGTGCCAGCAGCCAAGATTTGGAGGGGGAAGCTTTCTTT. Its protein is CASSQDLEGEAFF.

This chain joins TRBV24-1 and TRBJ2-2, with 10 bases matching TRBD2. CDR1 and CDR2 (germline): KGHDR, SFDVKD. The CDR3 is made up of 15 amino acids. The V segment lost 3 bases and the J segment 6 bases; nucleotides outside the gene matches: 3. CDR3 amino acids: CATSDQRGGSGELFF. The CDR3 DNA follows: TGTGCCACCAGTGATCAGCGGGGGGGCTCCGGGGAGCTGTTTTTT.

The V gene is TRBV27, the J gene TRBJ1-6; D gene ambiguous. The V and J ends lost 7 bases and 7 bases respectively, with 17 bases between them. Germline lookup yields CDR1 MNHEY and CDR2 SMNVEV (reference sequence). CDR3 length: 15 residues. This CDR3 is CASTLYDRGNSPLHF. The CDR3 coding sequence is TGTGCCAGCACCTTATATGATCGTGGGAATTCACCCCTCCACTTT.

This clone was counted a single time. V usage is TRBV2 and J usage is TRBJ2-1; 7 nucleotides line up with TRBD2. V lost 6 bases, J lost 9 bases, and 11 bases stayed unmatched. Per germline, CDR1 SNHLY and CDR2 FYNNEI. The CDR3 spans 14 residues. CDR3 DNA: TGTGCCAGCAGAAGACTAGCCGCCGGTCCTGAGCAGTTCTTC. Protein sequence: CASRRLAAGPEQFF.

This clone is a singleton in its sample. This chain joins TRBV5-4 and TRBJ2-7, with a possible D match to TRBD2 (5 bases). The CDR3 spans 16 residues. V gave up 4 bases and J gave up 0 bases, with 17 bases separating them. Germline CDR1 reads SGHNT; CDR2 reads YYREEE (reference sequence). The CDR3 nucleotides read TGTGCCAGCAGCCTCGCGGGTGGGTCCAGCTCCTACGAGCAGTACTTC. It encodes CASSLAGGSSSYEQYF.

The chain is built from TRBV6-1 and TRBJ2-2, with D possibly matching TRBD1 (6 bases). This CDR3 spans 16 amino acids. CDR1 and CDR2 from the germline V gene are MNHNS and SASEGT. V lost 2 bases, J lost 5 bases, and 15 bases lay in between. CDR3 nucleotide sequence: TGTGCCAGCAGTGAACGCCCGGGACACGCAACCGGGGAGCTGTTTTTT. It encodes CASSERPGHATGELFF.

In its sample, this clone was seen many times. V and J are TRBV9 and TRBJ1-5, with D unresolved. V shed 0 bases and J shed 6 bases, with 19 bases lying between them. Germline CDR1 SGDLS, CDR2 YYNGEE. This CDR3 comprises 17 residues. CDR3: CASSVDGRPGVGQPQHF. CDR3 sequence (DNA): TGTGCCAGCAGCGTAGATGGGAGACCTGGAGTCGGTCAGCCCCAGCATTTT.